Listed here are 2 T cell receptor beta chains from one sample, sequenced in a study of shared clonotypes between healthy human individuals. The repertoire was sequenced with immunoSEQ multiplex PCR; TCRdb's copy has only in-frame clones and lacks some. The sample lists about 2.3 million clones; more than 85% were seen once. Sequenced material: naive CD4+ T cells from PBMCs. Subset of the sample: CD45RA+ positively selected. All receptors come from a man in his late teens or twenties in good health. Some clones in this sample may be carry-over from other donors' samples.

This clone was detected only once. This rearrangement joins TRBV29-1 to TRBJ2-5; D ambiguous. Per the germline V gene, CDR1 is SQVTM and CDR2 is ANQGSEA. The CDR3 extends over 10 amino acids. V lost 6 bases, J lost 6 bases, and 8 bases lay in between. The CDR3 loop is CSVRSQTQYF. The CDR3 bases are TGCAGCGTCCGCTCGCAGACCCAGTACTTC. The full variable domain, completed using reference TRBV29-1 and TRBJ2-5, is SAVISQKPSRDICQRGTSLTIQCQVDSQVTMMFWYRQQPGQSLTLIATANQGSEATYESGFVIDKFPISRPNLTFSTLTVSNMSPEDSSIYLCSVRSQTQYFGPGTRLLVL.

CDR3 amino acids: CASSHPGQGGNQPQHF. CDR3 DNA: TGCGCCAGCAGCCACCCGGGACAGGGAGGCAATCAGCCCCAGCATTTT. The chain couples TRBV4-1 to TRBJ1-5; 9 bases are shared with TRBD1. V shed 3 bases and J 2 bases; nucleotides not matched to a gene: 5. The germline CDR1 and CDR2 sequences are MGHRA and YSYEKL. The CDR3 totals 16 residues.